This record concerns one T cell receptor beta chain sequence. What it binds is not known. These data belong to a study of cytomegalovirus exposure and HLA in healthy donors. Findings and caveats of the study: Cytomegalovirus status was reportedly diagnosed by the classifier with high sensitivity and specificity. Available immune exposure information covered CMV serostatus only. Most TCRs appeared rarely, but some public TCRs recurred in many donors.

The CDR3 has 13 amino acids. V lost 4 bases to trimming and J lost 8 bases, with 14 bases between them. Germline V CDR1 and CDR2: SEHNR, FQNEAQ (reference sequence). The PCR employed 60 Vbeta primers together with 13 Jbeta primers. Generated by immunoSEQ multiplex PCR, the TCRdb table keeps only in-frame clones and is missing some. The sample records roughly 200,000 clones, 80% to 85% being singletons. The origin of this receptor is a woman aged 35 to 49 in good health and CMV-seronegative. Sequencing was performed on PBMCs. The rearrangement uses TRBV7-9 and TRBJ1-1; D might be TRBD1 (6 bases). The CDR3 is CASSYGTTVEAFF. The CDR3 coding sequence is TGTGCCAGCAGCTACGGGACAACGGTGGAAGCTTTCTTT.